Below, 7 T cell receptor beta chains from the same sample are listed, as sequenced in a study of T cell clonality in common variable immunodeficiency. Whole-study results and caveats: Reportedly, TCR beta sequences from common variable immunodeficiency showed fewer deletions and N-nucleotide insertions.

TCRdb's table, derived via immunoSEQ multiplex PCR, lists solely in-frame clones and lacks some. Listed for the sample are about 12,000 clones, none seen a single time. Antigens of these TCRs are unknown. The source material was peripheral blood mononuclear cells. The receptors originated from a human donor with common variable immunodeficiency.

Details on this clone: The read is 3 residues too short to cover the CDR3 end, so that end is filled in from the germline J gene. V is TRBV2 and J is TRBJ1-5, with D perhaps matching TRBD1 (6 bases). CDR3 length equals 15 residues. Germline CDR1 SNHLY, CDR2 FYNNEI. Deletions cut 5 bases from V and 0 bases from J, with 11 bases between. Here the CDR3 reads CASSRQDYSNQPQHF. The sequenced CDR3 bases are TGTGCCAGCAGTCGACAGGATTATAGCAATCAGCCC.

This clone was picked up a small number of times. The read falls 3 residues short of the CDR3 end, and the missing part is taken from the germline J gene. The chain employs TRBV19 and TRBJ2-7; tentative D call: TRBD1 (6 bases). The CDR3 is made up of 13 amino acids. The germline V and J ends were trimmed by 4 bases and 4 bases, with 11 bases remaining between them. The germline V gene encodes CDR1 LNHDA and CDR2 SQIVND (reference sequence). The CDR3 loop is CASSNRVGYEQYF. Partial CDR3 DNA: TGTGCCAGTAGTAACAGGGTCGGATACGAG.

The sample holds a few counts of this clone. The CDR3 end is not reached by the read, which stops 3 residues before it; the germline J gene fills it in. The J gene is TRBJ2-1, the V gene TRBV6-1; D perhaps matches TRBD1 (6 bases). Germline CDR1 MNHNS, CDR2 SASEGT. V was pared by 1 base and J by 4 bases, with 11 bases between. The CDR3 contains 15 residues. CDR3 DNA, as far as it was read: TGTGCCAGCAGTGAAGTGGGGGCACGGTACAATGAG. As protein: CASSEVGARYNE. The full CDR3 reads CASSEVGARYNEQFF.

With respect to this clone: The read stops 3 residues short of the end of the CDR3; the missing end is completed from the germline J gene. The chain links TRBV20-1 to TRBJ2-7, with TRBD1 as a possible D gene (5 bases). Germline lookup yields CDR1 DFQATT and CDR2 SNEGSKA (reference sequence). CDR3 size: 13 residues. V was shortened by 2 bases and J by 0 bases, with 8 bases between the two germline ends. CDR3 DNA (partial): TGCAGTGCTAGACCCGACAGCTCCTACGAG. This gives the protein CSARPDSSYE. The complete CDR3 sequence is CSARPDSSYEQYF.

In this sample, this clone turned up many times. Coverage ceases 3 residues before the CDR3 finishes, and the germline J gene fills in the end. The V and J genes are TRBV19 and TRBJ1-5; 9 bases map to TRBD1. J lost 5 bases, V lost 7 bases, and 12 bases had no gene match. This CDR3 spans 16 amino acids. Germline-derived CDR1 and CDR2 are LNHDA and SQIVND (reference sequence). CDR3 in amino acids: CASKPPPGQGHQPQHF. CDR3 bases read: TGTGCCAGTAAACCCCCACCGGGACAGGGCCATCAGCCC. Full variable domain (rest looked up from reference TRBV19 and TRBJ1-5): DGGITQSPKYLFRKEGQNVTLSCEQNLNHDAMYWYRQDPGQGLRLIYYSQIVNDFQKGDIAEGYSVSREKKESFPLTVTSAQKNPTAFYLCASKPPPGQGHQPQHFGDGTRLSIL.

By sample share, this clone is medium-sized (0.01 to 0.1%). The read finishes 3 residues shy of the CDR3 end, and the germline J gene is used to complete it. The chain has TRBV6-4 and TRBJ1-2; no definite D call. Trimming left V 2 bases short and J 4 bases short, with 20 bases between. Per germline, CDR1 MRHNA and CDR2 SNTAGT. The CDR3 has 17 amino acids. CDR3 in amino acids: CASSDLRKHQRGYGYTF. The CDR3 DNA, read in part, is TGTGCCAGCAGTGACCTAAGGAAGCACCAACGGGGCTATGGC.

Concerning this clone itself: The CDR3 extends 3 residues past the end of the read, so its final part is completed from the germline J gene. The V gene is TRBV18, the J gene TRBJ2-5; 12 positions match TRBD2. Germline CDR1 is KGHSH and CDR2 is LQKENI. The V gene end was trimmed by 6 bases and the J gene end by 2 bases; junction bases not matched to a gene: 13. The CDR3 spans 18 residues. The CDR3: CASSRKGLAGTRQETQYF. The covered CDR3 bases are TGTGCCAGCTCGCGCAAAGGACTAGCGGGGACGCGACAAGAGACC.